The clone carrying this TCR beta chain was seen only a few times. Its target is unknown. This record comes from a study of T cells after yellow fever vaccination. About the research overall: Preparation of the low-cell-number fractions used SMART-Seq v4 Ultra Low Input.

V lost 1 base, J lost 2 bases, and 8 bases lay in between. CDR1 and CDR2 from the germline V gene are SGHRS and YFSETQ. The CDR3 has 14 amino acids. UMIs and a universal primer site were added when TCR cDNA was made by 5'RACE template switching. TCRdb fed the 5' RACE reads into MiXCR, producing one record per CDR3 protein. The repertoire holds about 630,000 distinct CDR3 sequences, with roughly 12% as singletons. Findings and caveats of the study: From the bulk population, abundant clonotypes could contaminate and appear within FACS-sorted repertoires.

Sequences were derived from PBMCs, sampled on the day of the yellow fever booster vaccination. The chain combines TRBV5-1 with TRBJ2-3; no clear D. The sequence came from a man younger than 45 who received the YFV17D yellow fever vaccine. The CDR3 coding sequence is TGCGCCAGCAGCTTGCAGTCCCCCACAGATACGCAGTATTTT. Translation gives CASSLQSPTDTQYF.